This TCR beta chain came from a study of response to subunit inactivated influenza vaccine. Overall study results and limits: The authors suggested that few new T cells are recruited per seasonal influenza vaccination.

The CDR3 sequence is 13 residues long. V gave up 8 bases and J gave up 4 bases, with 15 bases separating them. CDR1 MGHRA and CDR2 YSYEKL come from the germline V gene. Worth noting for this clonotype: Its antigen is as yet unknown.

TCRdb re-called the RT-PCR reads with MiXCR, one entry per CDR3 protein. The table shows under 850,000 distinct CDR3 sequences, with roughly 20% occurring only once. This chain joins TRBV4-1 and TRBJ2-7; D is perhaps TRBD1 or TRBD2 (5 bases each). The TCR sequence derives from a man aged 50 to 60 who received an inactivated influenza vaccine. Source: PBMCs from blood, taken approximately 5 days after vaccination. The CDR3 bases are TGCGCCAGCGGGCCGGGACCGCTTTACGAGCAGTACTTC. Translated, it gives CASGPGPLYEQYF.